The clone carrying this T cell receptor (beta chain) has more than one count but fewer than ten. Its target is not known. Amplification used 60 Vbeta primers and 13 Jbeta primers. The data were produced by immunoSEQ multiplex PCR, yet TCRdb's version contains in-frame clones alone and is incomplete. The sample consists of about 150,000 clones, approximately 80% of them appearing once. The source of the sample is a study of cytomegalovirus exposure and HLA in healthy donors. Study overall: Membership in the Caucasian-associated ancestry cluster was found for about four fifths of 350 to 450 genotyped donors.

Study-wide points: Several top significant clusters appeared, in a later analysis, to be linked to common viral pathogens. Presence/absence analyses took donor sequencing depth as roughly uniform.

The TCR was taken from a woman aged 40 to 50 in good health and CMV-seronegative. The sample taken for sequencing was PBMCs.

CDR3 coding DNA: TGTGCCAGCAGTGTGGGCATGAACACTGAAGCTTTCTTT. It yields the protein CASSVGMNTEAFF. The chain has TRBV25-1 and TRBJ1-1; D gene unclear. The CDR3 consists of 13 residues. Germline-derived CDR1 and CDR2 are MGHDK and SYGVNS. The V end lost 4 bases, the J end lost 0 bases, and 6 bases lay between the germline ends.